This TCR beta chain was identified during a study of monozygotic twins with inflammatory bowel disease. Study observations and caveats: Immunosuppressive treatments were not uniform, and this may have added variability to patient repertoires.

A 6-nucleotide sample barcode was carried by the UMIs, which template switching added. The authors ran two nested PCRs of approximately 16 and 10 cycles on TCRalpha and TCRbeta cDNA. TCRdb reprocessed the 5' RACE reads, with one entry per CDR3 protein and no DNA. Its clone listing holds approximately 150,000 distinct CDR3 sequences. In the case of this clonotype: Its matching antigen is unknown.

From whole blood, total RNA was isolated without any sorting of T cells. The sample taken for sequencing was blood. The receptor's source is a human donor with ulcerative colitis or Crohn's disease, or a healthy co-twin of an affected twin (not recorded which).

CDR3 region: CASSSDRANTGELFF. The chain carries TRBV6-5 and TRBJ2-2; TCRdb calls TRBD1, which cannot be checked without DNA. CDR1 is MNHEY and CDR2 is SVGAGI in the germline V gene. CDR3 length: 15 residues.